This T cell receptor beta chain was observed in a study of metastatic and nonmetastatic thyroid tumors. Study-level information: Repertoires from malignant and benign thyroid patients were compared across blood and tumor or nodule tissue.

General study points: Versus benign nodules, malignant thyroid tumors reportedly had significantly higher TCR beta diversity, in blood and tumor.

Source study methods: A classifier for distant metastasis in papillary thyroid cancer was constructed using CDR3 differences observed across clinicopathological groups. TCRdb reanalyzed the PCR reads via MiXCR. The V and J calls were not made by the authors but by TCRdb's processing. The sample lists roughly 70,000 clones, 15% to 20% seen once, with roughly 13% in the top ten. Germline CDR1 is MNHEY and CDR2 is SMNVEV (reference sequence). The ends lost 7 bases at V and 8 bases at J; junction bases unmatched: 19. The CDR3 covers 17 residues. Treatment of any kind had been given to no patient before thyroid surgery. This clone was observed many times. Its antigen is unidentified.

The receptor's source is a female donor with papillary thyroid cancer or a benign thyroid nodule (not recorded which). Some clones in this sample may be carry-over from other donors' samples. The chain joins TRBV27 to TRBJ2-2; 7 bases fit TRBD2. The sequencing sample was made of blood. The CDR3 region has the DNA TGTGCCAGCACTCCTTCAGGGAGGGCCAACCTGAGGGGGGAGCTGTTTTTT. Protein sequence: CASTPSGRANLRGELFF.